The T cell receptor (beta chain) described here comes from a study of blood T cell repertoires in COVID-19. This clone was seen a single time. Original data processing: Researchers report that nucleated cell counts were estimated from reference gene primer amplification. Produced via immunoSEQ multiplex PCR; TCRdb's table is partial and in-frame only. The DNA gave D and trimming, while V, J and clone size come from that table. The repertoire consists of approximately 120,000 clones, with approximately 90% occurring once and the leading ten covering less than 2%. CDR3 length: 11 residues. V lost 3 bases and J lost 12, with 11 bases in between.

Sequenced sample: peripheral blood. V is TRBV12-3 or TRBV12-4 and J is TRBJ1-1; tentatively, D is TRBD1 (5 bases). The TCR sequence derives from a human donor in a cohort sampled during active COVID-19. CDR3 bases: TGTGCCAGCAGTTTTTCAGGGTGGACTTTCTTT. Residues: CASSFSGWTFF.